A selection of T cell receptor beta chains follows, all from one sample in a study of tumor and adjacent non-tumor tissue in lung cancer. One entry per CDR3 protein results from TCRdb running MiXCR on the multiplex PCR reads. The sample has around 82,000 distinct CDR3 sequences; 65% to 85% are singletons. Sequenced material: distant non-tumor lung tissue. These receptors were collected from a man aged 55 to 70 with non-small cell lung cancer. Each CDR3 is given with its conserved first and last residue. The D gene is left open where the match is weak. Size values are once, few and many counts, or a class for expanded clones, and some rows have none.

abundance	v_gene	d_gene	j_gene	CDR3aa	CDR3nt
.	TRBV6-6	.	TRBJ2-1	CARSYRNEQFF	TGTGCCAGGAGTTACCGGAATGAGCAGTTCTTC
.	TRBV7-3	TRBD1	TRBJ2-3	CASNSRQGVGDTQYF	TGTGCCAGCAACTCCCGACAGGGTGTAGGAGATACGCAGTATTTT
.	TRBV6-6	.	TRBJ2-2	CTSSEIGELDAGELFF	TGTACCAGCAGTGAAATTGGGGAATTGGACGCCGGGGAGCTGTTTTTT
.	TRBV6-5	.	TRBJ1-5	CASIAGRETQHF	TGTGCCAGCATCGCAGGCAGAGAAACGCAGCATTTT
.	TRBV5-1	.	TRBJ2-6	CASKEVAGANVLTF	TGCGCCAGCAAGGAGGTCGCTGGGGCCAACGTCCTGACTTTC
.	TRBV11-1	TRBD1	TRBJ2-5	CAGSSVTGGFYQETQYF	TGTGCCGGCAGCTCGGTAACAGGGGGCTTTTACCAAGAGACCCAGTACTTC
.	TRBV6-1	.	TRBJ1-3	CACCTSRSTIYF	TGTGCCTGCTGTACAAGCCGAAGCACCATATATTTT
.	TRBV30	.	TRBJ1-1	CAWSVPPATEAFF	TGTGCCTGGAGTGTACCCCCGGCCACTGAAGCTTTCTTT
.	TRBV11-2	TRBD1	TRBJ2-6	CASNLVPKDRPSGAKVLTF	TGTGCCAGCAACTTAGTTCCAAAGGACAGGCCCTCTGGGGCCAAGGTCCTAACTTTC
.	TRBV6-5	.	TRBJ2-1	CACSYDRSSYNEQFF	TGTGCCTGCAGTTACGACCGGAGCTCCTACAATGAGCAATTCTTC
.	TRBV19	TRBD2	TRBJ2-5	CARSPLAGRLETQYF	TGTGCCAGAAGTCCACTAGCGGGACGGTTAGAGACCCAGTACTTC
many	TRBV29-1	TRBD1	TRBJ1-1	CSVGGGQDNTEAFF	TGCAGCGTTGGGGGGGGACAGGACAACACTGAAGCTTTCTTT
.	TRBV20-1	.	TRBJ2-3	CSARELDSSIDTQYF	TGTAGTGCTAGAGAATTAGACAGCTCCATAGATACGCAGTATTTT
.	TRBV19	TRBD2	TRBJ2-5	CAISPLAGGLEAQYF	TGTGCCATTAGTCCACTAGCGGGAGGGTTAGAGGCCCAGTACTTC
many	TRBV12-3/TRBV12-4	TRBD1	TRBJ2-2	CASSLIRTGEGTGELFF	TGTGCCAGCAGTCTTATTCGGACAGGGGAAGGCACCGGGGAGCTGTTTTTT
.	TRBV4-3	TRBD2	TRBJ2-1	CASSLLAGGDNKQFF	TGCGCCAGCAGCCTTCTAGCGGGTGGTGACAATAAGCAGTTCTTC
.	TRBV4-2	.	TRBJ1-1	CANSQVGQLEKTKAFF	TGTGCCAACAGCCAAGTCGGACAGCTTGAGAAGACTAAAGCTTTCTTT
.	TRBV28	.	TRBJ1-3	CASSTQNSGNTIYF	TGTGCTAGCAGCACTCAGAACTCTGGAAACACCATATATTTT
.	TRBV20-1	.	TRBJ2-2	CSSRVSGGGSNTGELFF	TGCAGTTCTAGAGTTTCTGGTGGGGGGAGCAACACCGGAGAGCTGTTTTTT
few	TRBV20-1	.	TRBJ1-5	CSDKIGAGQPQHF	TGCAGTGACAAGATAGGGGCGGGTCAGCCCCAGCATTTT
.	TRBV11-1	.	TRBJ2-2	CSSSLGRRSTGELFF	TGTTCCAGCAGTTTAGGCAGGAGAAGCACCGGGGAGCTGTTTTTT
.	TRBV20-1	.	TRBJ2-3	CSAPPQGRGPTETQYF	TGCAGTGCCCCCCCTCAGGGGCGGGGTCCCACGGAAACGCAGTATTTT
.	TRBV6-2/TRBV6-3	.	TRBJ2-1	CASSYSGLEQFF	TGTGCCAGCAGTTACAGCGGGCTTGAGCAGTTCTTC
many	TRBV5-5	.	TRBJ2-7	CASSLNRAHEQYF	TGTGCCAGCAGCTTGAACAGGGCCCACGAGCAGTACTTC
.	TRBV6-1	.	TRBJ2-1	CASSSDGLLSYNDQFF	TGTGCCAGCAGTTCAGACGGATTGCTTTCCTACAATGATCAGTTCTTC
.	TRBV12-3/TRBV12-4	TRBD2	TRBJ2-7	CASSAAGGRTEQYF	TGTGCCAGTAGCGCCGCGGGAGGCAGAACCGAGCAGTACTTC
.	TRBV5-1	.	TRBJ1-1	CASNSREDTEAIF	TGCGCCAGCAACTCCAGAGAGGACACTGAAGCTATCTTT
.	TRBV7-6	TRBD1	TRBJ2-3	CASSRGLRGGDTQYF	TGTGCTAGCAGTAGGGGGCTGAGGGGCGGCGATACGCAGTATTTT
.	TRBV6-1	TRBD1	TRBJ1-2	CAILRRGEQGRYVYTF	TGTGCCATACTACGGAGAGGGGAACAGGGGAGGTATGTTTACACCTTC
.	TRBV29-1	TRBD1	TRBJ2-2	CSDGEDRATGELFF	TGCAGCGATGGTGAGGACAGGGCCACCGGGGAGCTATTTTTT
.	TRBV5-1	TRBD1	TRBJ1-4	CASSFGTGNEKLFF	TGCGCCAGCAGCTTCGGGACAGGGAACGAAAAACTGTTTTTT
.	TRBV6-2/TRBV6-3	.	TRBJ2-1	CASSYSLGAEGMSEQFF	TGTGCCAGCAGTTACTCCCTGGGAGCGGAAGGCATGAGTGAGCAGTTCTTC
once	TRBV6-5	TRBD1	TRBJ2-3	CVSSCSGQGSQPQYF	TGTGTCAGCAGTTGCAGTGGACAGGGTAGTCAGCCCCAGTATTTT
.	TRBV4-2	TRBD1	TRBJ1-4	CASSQSDRDREKLFF	TGTGCCAGCAGCCAAAGTGACAGGGATCGTGAAAAATTGTTTTTT
.	TRBV5-4	.	TRBJ2-7	CASSLSLEVVGEHYF	TGTGCCAGCAGCTTGTCCCTGGAAGTGGTAGGCGAGCATTACTTC
.	TRBV6-5	.	TRBJ1-5	CASSYLQGSKQSQHF	TGTGCCAGCAGTTACCTACAGGGAAGTAAACAGTCCCAGCATTTT
many	TRBV7-9	.	TRBJ1-1	CASSLRELRNTEAFF	TGTGCCAGCAGCCTCCGGGAGCTTCGGAACACTGAAGCTTTCTTT
.	TRBV6-5	.	TRBJ2-7	CVSGNWGVTRYERYF	TGTGTCAGCGGCAATTGGGGAGTCACTCGCTACGAGCGGTACTTC
.	TRBV19	.	TRBJ1-3	CATADRTGNTIYF	TGTGCCACCGCGGACAGAACTGGAAACACCATATATTTT
.	TRBV5-1	.	TRBJ2-1	CASSSSFDEQFF	TGCGCCAGCAGTTCCAGTTTCGATGAGCAGTTCTTC
.	TRBV12-3/TRBV12-4	TRBD1	TRBJ1-1	CASNITRTGGMNTEAFF	TGTGCTAGCAACATAACTAGGACAGGGGGCATGAACACTGAAGCTTTCTTT
.	TRBV12-3/TRBV12-4	.	TRBJ2-1	CASSLPCTQETQFF	TGTGCCAGTAGCCTCCCATGCACACAAGAGACCCAGTTCTTC
.	TRBV4-2	.	TRBJ1-5	CASSQEPGDSNQSQHF	TGTGCCAGTAGCCAAGAACCAGGGGATAGCAATCAGTCCCAGCATTTT
medium-sized	TRBV11-3	.	TRBJ2-5	CASSLDPGARRGETQYF	TGTGCCAGCAGCTTAGATCCTGGCGCGAGGAGGGGAGAGACCCAGTACTTC
.	TRBV4-1	.	TRBJ1-2	CASSPDSISSGYTF	TGCGCCAGCAGCCCGGACAGCATCTCCTCCGGCTACACCTTC
.	TRBV4-1	.	TRBJ1-4	CASSYSSTGNEKLFF	TGCGCCAGTAGCTACAGCAGCACCGGTAATGAAAAACTGTTTTTT
.	TRBV11-2	.	TRBJ1-1	CPSSLDPGAYSEAFF	TGTCCCAGCAGCTTAGATCCAGGGGCTTACTCTGAAGCTTTCTTT
.	TRBV30	TRBD2	TRBJ2-3	CAWSVRGDQPQYF	TGTGCCTGGAGTGTACGGGGGGATCAGCCCCAGTATTTT
.	TRBV6-6	TRBD2	TRBJ2-1	CASSSTSRPNNERFF	TGTGCCAGCAGTTCGACTAGCAGGCCGAACAATGAGCGGTTCTTC
.	TRBV6-6	.	TRBJ2-5	CASRTRGRGETQYF	TGTGCCAGCCGCACGAGGGGAAGAGGAGAGACCCAGTACTTC
.	TRBV20-1	.	TRBJ2-1	CSADSAWGSWNKQFF	TGCAGTGCTGACTCAGCGTGGGGGTCGTGGAATAAGCAGTTCTTC